This T cell receptor beta chain emerged from a study of blood T cell repertoires in COVID-19. Study-level information: The origin of the acute and convalescent COVID-19 samples was the United States, Italy and Spain. T cells, B-cell-depleted T cells, or PBMCs supplied cDNA or gDNA.

Original data processing: Estimation of nucleated cell counts was performed using reference gene primer amplification. The repertoire was sequenced with immunoSEQ multiplex PCR; TCRdb's copy has only in-frame clones and lacks some. The V and J calls and the clone size are those of that table, but D and trimming were determined from the DNA. The profile covers 86,000 or so clones, with nearly 95% appearing a single time and about 4.1% taken by the ten largest. Germline CDR1 SGHVS, CDR2 FNYEAQ. CDR3 length equals 15 residues. With 0 bases removed from V and 2 bases from J, the gap between germline ends came to 8 bases.

The material sequenced was peripheral blood. This TCR was sampled from a human donor with active COVID-19. The donor label of this sample is uncertain. The chain links TRBV7-6 to TRBJ2-1; possibly TRBD2 for D (6 bases). The CDR3 sequence: CASSLAGGTYNEQFF. CDR3 nucleotides: TGTGCCAGCAGCTTAGCGGGAGGAACCTACAATGAGCAGTTCTTC.